This T cell receptor beta chain derives from a study of response to subunit inactivated influenza vaccine. This CDR3 has 14 amino acids. Germline loops: CDR1 MNHEY, CDR2 SVGEGT. Overall study findings and caveats: It was the authors' suggestion that each seasonal influenza vaccination recruits few new T cells.

This clonotype turned up a few times. Its target is unknown. TCRdb re-derived calls from the RT-PCR reads in MiXCR, one entry per CDR3 protein. The profile shows approximately 250,000 distinct CDR3 sequences, 9% to 15% of them singletons. The genes are TRBV6-2 or TRBV6-3 and TRBJ2-3, with D unclear. This clonotype was obtained from a man aged 45 to 65 who received an inactivated influenza vaccine. Source: non-naive T cells sorted from PBMCs, taken 14 days before vaccination. The CDR3 sequence is CALKAASPTDTQYF. CDR3 in DNA: TGTGCTTTGAAAGCTGCGTCTCCAACAGATACGCAGTATTTT.